The clone carrying this T cell receptor beta chain was detected only a few times. This record belongs to a study of T cell changes during pregnancy in multiple sclerosis. TCRdb keeps only in-frame clones here, not all; method: immunoSEQ multiplex PCR. The data contain roughly 70,000 clones, approximately 92% of them singletons. CDR3 length: 12 amino acids. Trimming shortened V by 4 bases and J by 1 base, and 7 bases separated the two germline ends. The germline gives CDR1 SQVTM, CDR2 ANQGSEA. The starting material was peripheral blood, obtained before pregnancy. The chain carries TRBV29-1 and TRBJ1-1; D is uncertain. The TCR comes from a female donor with multiple sclerosis, enrolled in a pregnancy study. The CDR3 loop reads CSVVDWNTEAFF. In DNA form, the CDR3 reads TGCAGCGTTGTTGACTGGAACACTGAAGCTTTCTTT.